The 6 T cell receptor beta chains presented below share a single source sample, sequenced in a study of T cells in Graves' hyperthyroidism and ophthalmopathy (dated by TCRdb to about 2019). The method behind the library was multiplex PCR. TCRdb lists the instrument as Illumina HiSeq 2000. The TCR beta CDR3 regions were amplified from the RNA transcripts. The first round of RT-PCR for the TCR CDR3 was performed with the HTBI primer set and the Qiagen OneStep RT-PCR kit. TCRdb's own reprocessing of the public reads used fastp at Q25 and MiXCR and kept productive beta chains. Each record represents a unique CDR3 protein, reported with the most common genes and DNA among its rows. The sample table holds hundreds of thousands of distinct CDR3 sequences, of which 14% were seen once. The top ten clones comprise 20% to 25% of the sample. The sequenced material came from blood. The receptors shown here come from a woman in her thirties with Graves' hyperthyroidism.

The V and J genes are TRBV27 and TRBJ1-6; no clear D. With 0 bases removed from V and 0 bases from J, the gap between germline ends came to 18 bases. The CDR3 sequence is 20 residues long. The germline V gene has CDR1 MNHEY and CDR2 SMNVEV (reference sequence). The CDR3 coding sequence is TGTGCCAGCAGTTTATCCTTAGGGATCGCCTCCAGCTCCTATAATTCACCCCTCCACTTT. It codes for CASSLSLGIASSSYNSPLHF.

This clonotype was observed many times. The CDR3 coding sequence is TGTGCCAGCAGGGGGGGCCTGGCTGAAGCTTTCTTT. It codes for CASRGGLAEAFF. V is TRBV12-3 or TRBV12-4 and J is TRBJ1-1; tentatively, D is TRBD1 (6 bases). The CDR3 extends over 12 amino acids. The V end lost 6 bases, the J end lost 6 bases, and 11 bases lay between the germline ends.

A remark on this clonotype: This may stem from a read error, because a much larger clone lies one nucleotide away. The chain carries TRBV6-2 or TRBV6-3 and TRBJ1-1; 8 bases are shared with TRBD1. CDR1 and CDR2 from the germline V gene are MNHEY and SVGEGT. With V trimmed by 6 bases and J by 1 base, 1 base remained unmatched. The CDR3 consists of 13 residues. For the CDR3, the DNA is TGTGCCAGCAGGGACAGGGAGAACACTGAAGCTTTCTTT. Protein: CASRDRENTEAFF.

V is TRBV19 and J is TRBJ1-1; 7 bases are shared with TRBD1. Germline loops: CDR1 LNHDA, CDR2 SQIVND (reference sequence). V gave up 6 bases and J gave up 6 bases; unmatched junction bases: 10. The CDR3 extends over 14 amino acids. The CDR3 coding sequence is TGTGCCAGTAGGACACCGGGACAGAGCCCTGAAGCTTTCTTT. It is translated as CASRTPGQSPEAFF.

This clonotype showed up many times. J is TRBJ1-2 and V is TRBV7-2; D is perhaps TRBD1 (5 bases). This CDR3 contains 14 residues. V was trimmed by 5 bases and J by 4 bases, leaving 14 bases between them. Germline CDR1 is SGHTA and CDR2 is FQGNSA. This chain's CDR3 is CASSPGLRIYGYTF. DNA for the CDR3: TGTGCCAGCAGCCCGGGACTCCGGATCTATGGCTACACCTTC.

The rearrangement joins TRBV7-2 to TRBJ1-1; D unresolved. CDR3 length: 15 amino acids. V dropped 2 bases and J dropped 0 bases, with 10 bases sitting between them. CDR1 and CDR2 (germline): SGHTA, FQGNSA. DNA for the CDR3: TGTGCCAGCAGCTTATATTCGGTGATGAACACTGAAGCTTTCTTT. Translating it yields CASSLYSVMNTEAFF.